This TCR beta chain was captured by sequencing in a study of lymphopenia after photon versus proton radiotherapy. Broader study findings: A bigger post-nadir fall in TCR diversity correlated inversely with survival time in deceased patients. Post-nadir diversity loss with photons came from oligoclonal expansion, particularly CD8+ Temra cells. Survival link was tested only in deceased patients; proton benefit remains a possibility. Photon-treated patients lost naive T cells and TCR diversity; proton-treated stayed stable.

CDR3 length: 12 amino acids. In germline, CDR1 is GTSNPN, CDR2 SVGIG (reference sequence). Between the trimmed V and J ends, which lost 6 bases and 6 bases, there was a span of 12 bases. As for this clone: The antigen remains undetermined.

The method was immunoSEQ multiplex PCR; TCRdb's version includes in-frame clones alone and lacks a portion of them. The sample records about 50,000 clones, roughly 90% being singletons. The clonotype comes from a woman in her forties with cholangiocarcinoma. The chain combines TRBV30 with TRBJ1-5; no firm D call. Here the sequenced sample was peripheral blood, taken from a patient treated with photon-based radiotherapy. CDR3 sequence: CACQPNGQPQHF. CDR3 sequence (DNA): TGTGCCTGTCAGCCGAACGGTCAGCCCCAGCATTTT.